These T cell receptor beta chains were read from a single sample in a study of T cell repertoires in cytomegalovirus infection. TCRdb redid the calling of the reads with MiXCR, one entry per CDR3 protein. The profile shows 150,000 to 200,000 distinct CDR3 sequences, 17% of them singletons. Material for sequencing was CD8+ T cells from PBMCs. These receptors all come from a human donor in good health (CMV status not recorded). Some clones in this sample may be carry-over from other donors' samples. The CDR3 runs from the conserved cysteine through the conserved F or W. D genes are given only for firm matches. Clone sizes are given selectively: once, few, many, or a class where the clone is expanded.

cdr3_nt	cdr3_aa	cdr3_length	d_call	v_call	j_call	clone_size
TGTGCCAGCAGTTACGTCCTAGCGGGAGGGCCAGATACGCAGTATTTT	CASSYVLAGGPDTQYF	16	TRBD2	TRBV6-8	TRBJ2-3	-
TGCGCCAGCAGCCCCGGGAGTAGGATAACCTCCTACGAGCAGTACTTC	CASSPGSRITSYEQYF	16	-	TRBV5-1	TRBJ2-7	-
TGTGCCAGCAGTTATCGAGGGGTCGATGAGCAGTTCTTC	CASSYRGVDEQFF	13	-	TRBV6-6	TRBJ2-1	-
TGTGCCAGCGGACTAGCGGGGTACAATGAGCAGTTCTTC	CASGLAGYNEQFF	13	TRBD2	TRBV6-2/TRBV6-3	TRBJ2-1	-
TGTGCCAGCAGTGACCGGGACAGGGTTTCCAAAAACAGTCAGTACTTC	CASSDRDRVSKNSQYF	16	TRBD1	TRBV6-1	TRBJ2-4	-
TGTGCCAGCAGCTTCTGGACAGGGAGATTGGGACAAGAGACCCAGTACTTC	CASSFWTGRLGQETQYF	17	TRBD1	TRBV9	TRBJ2-5	-
TGTGCCTGGAGGGAGGAGGGGAGGTACGAGCAGTACTTC	CAWREEGRYEQYF	13	-	TRBV30	TRBJ2-7	-
TGTGCCAGCTCAGATATGGCGGGCCTAAAAAACATTCAGTACTTC	CASSDMAGLKNIQYF	15	-	TRBV18	TRBJ2-4	-
TGTGCCAGCAGCTTACAGGGTCTGGGTAGCAATCAGCCCCAGCATTTT	CASSLQGLGSNQPQHF	16	-	TRBV7-2	TRBJ1-5	-
TGTGCCAGCAGCGCCGGTGGGGCCTACAATGAGCAGTTCTTC	CASSAGGAYNEQFF	14	-	TRBV11-2	TRBJ2-1	-
TGTGCCAGCAGCTTTTCTACCGGCTCCTACAATGAGCAGTTCTTC	CASSFSTGSYNEQFF	15	-	TRBV7-8	TRBJ2-1	few
TGTGCCACCACAGGGGGGGCTGAAGCTTTCTTT	CATTGGAEAFF	11	TRBD1	TRBV7-6	TRBJ1-1	-
TGTGCCAGCAGTGGCAGGGGGAAGGCGCAGTATTTT	CASSGRGKAQYF	12	TRBD1	TRBV2	TRBJ2-3	once
TGTGCCAGCGGCAACAGGGTGGAATACGAGCAGTACTTC	CASGNRVEYEQYF	13	-	TRBV28	TRBJ2-7	-
TGTGCTAGTGGTCCCGCCACCCCGAGACGGGGAAAACTGTTTTTT	CASGPATPRRGKLFF	15	-	TRBV12-5	TRBJ1-4	few
TGTGCCAGCAGCTTGGAGGACCGCGCCGAGCAGTTCTTC	CASSLEDRAEQFF	13	-	TRBV7-9	TRBJ2-1	-
TGTGCCAGCAGCTTAGATGGGCAGGGGGCCTACGAGCAGTACTTC	CASSLDGQGAYEQYF	15	TRBD1	TRBV11-3	TRBJ2-7	-
TGTGCCAGCAGCTCGGCGCGGGGGACTGGGGCCAACGTCCTGACTTTC	CASSSARGTGANVLTF	16	TRBD2	TRBV25-1	TRBJ2-6	-
TGCGCCAGCAGCCAAAAACCGGTCGAGGTTAACTATGGCTACACCTTC	CASSQKPVEVNYGYTF	16	-	TRBV4-3	TRBJ1-2	-
TGTGCCAGCAGCCGCAGAAGGGACAGAGACAATGAGCAGTTCTTC	CASSRRRDRDNEQFF	15	TRBD1	TRBV7-2	TRBJ2-1	-
TGTGCCAGCGACGAAAAGGAGGTGGGTGAGCAGTTCTTC	CASDEKEVGEQFF	13	-	TRBV6-2/TRBV6-3	TRBJ2-1	-
TGTGCCAGCAGTTTAAGACTAGCGGTCACAAATGAGCAGTTCTTC	CASSLRLAVTNEQFF	15	TRBD2	TRBV6-1	TRBJ2-1	many
TGTGCCAGCAGCCCACCCTGGGGAACAGATGGAAACACCATATATTTT	CASSPPWGTDGNTIYF	16	-	TRBV7-2	TRBJ1-3	-
TGTGCCAAACACGGGGGTACGGGGGCCAACGTCCTGACTTTC	CAKHGGTGANVLTF	14	-	TRBV28	TRBJ2-6	-
TGTGCCAGCACCCGTCTGAGTTTTGGCACAGATACGCAGTATTTT	CASTRLSFGTDTQYF	15	-	TRBV7-2	TRBJ2-3	few
TGTGCCAGCAGCTTAGAGTACACCACGTCACCCCTCCACTTT	CASSLEYTTSPLHF	14	-	TRBV13	TRBJ1-6	few
TGTGCCAGCAGTGAAAAGGATTCAGCGTATCAGCCCCAGCATTTT	CASSEKDSAYQPQHF	15	-	TRBV2	TRBJ1-5	-
TGTGCCAGCAGCCAAGCAGCGGGAGTCTACGAGCAGTACTTC	CASSQAAGVYEQYF	14	TRBD2	TRBV7-8	TRBJ2-7	few
TGTGCCAGCAGCCCCCAGGGCGCCTACGAGCAGTACTTC	CASSPQGAYEQYF	13	-	TRBV4-2	TRBJ2-7	-
TGTGCCAGTAAACCCCAAGGGGCTAATGAAAAACTGTTTTTT	CASKPQGANEKLFF	14	-	TRBV12-3/TRBV12-4	TRBJ1-4	few
TGTGCCAGCAGGCGGGAGAACACTGAAGCTTTCTTT	CASRRENTEAFF	12	-	TRBV28	TRBJ1-1	-
TGTGCCAGCAGCCCCGGGACAGGCCCCAATCAGCCCCAGCATTTT	CASSPGTGPNQPQHF	15	TRBD1	TRBV7-8	TRBJ1-5	few
TGTGCCAGCCCGTCCGGGGCCAACGTCCTGACTTTC	CASPSGANVLTF	12	-	TRBV2	TRBJ2-6	few
TGTGCCAGCAGCTCTACCCCGGGGCAGGGGGATGGCTACACCTTC	CASSSTPGQGDGYTF	15	TRBD1	TRBV7-3	TRBJ1-2	few
TGTGCCAGCAGACTCACCAGGAGCGGCGACTACACCTTC	CASRLTRSGDYTF	13	-	TRBV7-8	TRBJ1-2	-
TGTGCCAGCACACAGGGAATGCAGACTAATGAAAAACTGTTTTTT	CASTQGMQTNEKLFF	15	-	TRBV2	TRBJ1-4	few
TGTGCCAGCAGCTTAGGGAGGACCTATGGCTACACCTTC	CASSLGRTYGYTF	13	-	TRBV7-2	TRBJ1-2	few
TGTGCCAGCAGCCCGACAGGGAGAGGGCCAGAGCAGTTCTTC	CASSPTGRGPEQFF	14	TRBD1	TRBV14	TRBJ2-1	-
TGTGCCAGCAGCTTAGACGAATTCGGGGGGGTTGAAGCTTTCTTT	CASSLDEFGGVEAFF	15	-	TRBV7-2	TRBJ1-1	many
TGTGCCAGCAGCCCCTATGGGAGGGGGAACACTGAAGCTTTCTTT	CASSPYGRGNTEAFF	15	-	TRBV4-2	TRBJ1-1	few
TGTGCCAGCAGCTCTAAGGGTTGGGCTTACAATGAGCAGTTCTTC	CASSSKGWAYNEQFF	15	-	TRBV5-4	TRBJ2-1	few
TGTGCCAGTAGTATAGGGGACGGGAGCTCCTACGAGCAGTACTTC	CASSIGDGSSYEQYF	15	-	TRBV19	TRBJ2-7	few
TGTGCCTCGGGGGGTGTGGTACCCTACGAGCAGTACTTC	CASGGVVPYEQYF	13	TRBD2	TRBV7-9	TRBJ2-7	-
TGCAGCGCCTTAGCGGGAGGGCCCTACAATGAGCAGTTCTTC	CSALAGGPYNEQFF	14	TRBD2	TRBV29-1	TRBJ2-1	few